These T cell receptor beta chains were read from a single sample in a study of cytomegalovirus exposure and HLA in healthy donors. Measured with immunoSEQ multiplex PCR; TCRdb has only the in-frame clones, and not every one. The data contain 180,000 or so clones, 80% of them seen just once; the ten biggest clones take up 1.5% to 2%. The specimen sequenced was PBMCs. The receptors were gathered from a woman aged 30 to 39 in good health and CMV-seronegative. Both conserved end residues are part of each CDR3. A D gene is named only where the DNA matches it firmly. Some rows have no size entry. The others give once, few or many, or a class for an expanded clone.

>TRBV13|TRBJ1-2|-|-
TGTGCCAGCAGCAAAACCGGGACATCCAACTATGGCTACACCTTC
CASSKTGTSNYGYTF
>TRBV2|TRBJ2-2|-|-
TGTGCCAGCAGTCCCACAACGAACACCGGGGAGCTGTTTTTT
CASSPTTNTGELFF
>TRBV6-4|TRBJ2-7|-|-
TGTGCCACCTCGAGGGGACTCGCCTACGAGCAGTACTTC
CATSRGLAYEQYF
>TRBV6-1|TRBJ2-1|-|TRBD1
TGTGCCAGCAGTGAAGTGGGACAGGTCTCCTACAATGAGCAGTTCTTC
CASSEVGQVSYNEQFF
>TRBV2|TRBJ2-7|few|-
TGTGCCAGCAGTGAATCCGGCGGCGCCCGCTACGAGCAGTACTTC
CASSESGGARYEQYF
>TRBV1|TRBJ2-7|-|-
TGCACCAGCAGCCAGCGGGGGGGCCCCTACGAGCAGTACTTC
CTSSQRGGPYEQYF
>TRBV18|TRBJ1-2|few|-
TGTGCCAGCTCACTAGCCCGGACTGAGAATGGCTACACCTTC
CASSLARTENGYTF
>TRBV4-1|TRBJ2-2|-|-
TGCGCCAGCAGCCCACCTTCAGAAACCGGGGAGCTGTTTTTT
CASSPPSETGELFF
>TRBV9|TRBJ1-2|few|-
TGTGCCAGCAGCGTAGGGGGAGACTATGGCTACACCTTC
CASSVGGDYGYTF
>TRBV18|TRBJ1-2|-|-
TGTGCCAGCTCACCACCAAGAGCCTCTAACTATGGCTACACCTTC
CASSPPRASNYGYTF
>TRBV30|TRBJ1-2|-|TRBD1
TGTGCCTGGCAGACAGGGGTTAGTGGCTACACCTTC
CAWQTGVSGYTF
>TRBV9|TRBJ1-2|few|-
TGTGCCAGCAGCGTAGGACCCCAGGGGCCGATTTATGGCTACACCTTC
CASSVGPQGPIYGYTF
>TRBV29-1|TRBJ1-1|-|-
TGCAGCGTTGGGCCTGGGGGGGGGACTACTGAAGCTTTCTTT
CSVGPGGGTTEAFF
>TRBV30|TRBJ2-5|-|-
TGTGCCTCCCAGGAGGTGCAGGGGGAGACCCAGTACTTC
CASQEVQGETQYF
>TRBV5-4|TRBJ2-3|-|TRBD1
TGTGCCAGCAGACTTACCTCCGGGACAGGGGGCCTAGATACGCAGTATTTT
CASRLTSGTGGLDTQYF